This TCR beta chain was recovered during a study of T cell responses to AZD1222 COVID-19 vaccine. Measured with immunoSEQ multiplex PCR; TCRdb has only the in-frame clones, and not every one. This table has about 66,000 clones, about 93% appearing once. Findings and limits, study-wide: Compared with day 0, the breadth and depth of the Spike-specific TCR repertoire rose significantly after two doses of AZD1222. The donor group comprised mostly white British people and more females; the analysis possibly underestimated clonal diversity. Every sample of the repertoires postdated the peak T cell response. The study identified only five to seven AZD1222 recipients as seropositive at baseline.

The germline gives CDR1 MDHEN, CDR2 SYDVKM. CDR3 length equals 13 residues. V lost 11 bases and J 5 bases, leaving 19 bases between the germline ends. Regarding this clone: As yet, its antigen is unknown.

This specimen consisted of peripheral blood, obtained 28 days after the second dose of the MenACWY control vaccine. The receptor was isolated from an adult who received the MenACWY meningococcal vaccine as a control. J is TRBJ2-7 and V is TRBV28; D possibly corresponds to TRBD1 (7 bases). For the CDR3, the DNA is TGTGCCGCCCAGGGGGGCGGGAAGGACGAGCAGTACTTC. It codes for CAAQGGGKDEQYF.